These T cell receptor beta chains were read from a single sample in a study of CD8+ T cells in alopecia areata. Profiled with immunoSEQ multiplex PCR; TCRdb holds only in-frame clones, not every one. Among 190,000 or so clones, about three fifths were seen once, and the ten largest hold about 5.1%. Source: CD4+ T cells sorted from blood, taken at week 24, from a patient treated with tofacitinib. The receptor set was obtained from a human donor with alopecia areata. Each CDR3 is given with its conserved first and last residue. The order of the fields is CDR3 protein, CDR3 DNA, J gene, D gene, clone size, V gene. The D gene is left open where the match is weak. Clone size, where shown, is once, few, many, or a class for clones that have expanded.

CDR3aa: CASSLTAGHQPQHF
CDR3nt: TGTGCCAGCAGCTTAACTGCAGGGCATCAGCCCCAGCATTTT
j_gene: TRBJ1-5
d_gene: -
abundance: -
v_gene: TRBV7-6

CDR3aa: CASSWRADNEQYF
CDR3nt: TGTGCCAGCAGCTGGAGGGCGGACAACGAGCAGTACTTC
j_gene: TRBJ2-7
d_gene: -
abundance: -
v_gene: TRBV13

CDR3aa: CASSAPGQGYGYTF
CDR3nt: TGCGCCAGCAGCGCCCCGGGACAGGGCTATGGCTACACCTTC
j_gene: TRBJ1-2
d_gene: TRBD1
abundance: -
v_gene: TRBV4-1

CDR3aa: CASSQDIGSSYTF
CDR3nt: TGCGCCAGCAGCCAAGATATTGGGTCGAGCTACACCTTC
j_gene: TRBJ1-2
d_gene: -
abundance: -
v_gene: TRBV4-3

CDR3aa: CSVEEDRSNVLTF
CDR3nt: TGCAGCGTTGAAGAGGACAGGAGCAACGTCCTGACTTTC
j_gene: TRBJ2-6
d_gene: TRBD1
abundance: -
v_gene: TRBV29-1

CDR3aa: CSVGQGNGYEQFF
CDR3nt: TGCAGCGTAGGACAGGGGAACGGCTATGAGCAGTTCTTC
j_gene: TRBJ2-1
d_gene: TRBD1
abundance: -
v_gene: TRBV29-1

CDR3aa: CASSYLLGHGETQYF
CDR3nt: TGTGCCAGCAGTTACTTGTTGGGACATGGAGAGACCCAGTACTTC
j_gene: TRBJ2-5
d_gene: -
abundance: -
v_gene: TRBV6-5

CDR3aa: CSAITGHEQYF
CDR3nt: TGCAGTGCCATAACAGGGCACGAGCAGTACTTC
j_gene: TRBJ2-7
d_gene: -
abundance: -
v_gene: TRBV20-1

CDR3aa: CASSQGTSGRQLETQYF
CDR3nt: TGCGCCAGCAGCCAGGGGACTAGCGGGAGGCAGTTAGAGACCCAGTACTTC
j_gene: TRBJ2-5
d_gene: TRBD2
abundance: -
v_gene: TRBV4-1

CDR3aa: CASSLAGNDETQYF
CDR3nt: TGTGCCAGCAGCCTGGCGGGGAACGACGAGACCCAGTACTTC
j_gene: TRBJ2-5
d_gene: -
abundance: -
v_gene: TRBV5-4

CDR3aa: CASSESGDLRDEQYF
CDR3nt: TGTGCCAGCAGCGAAAGCGGAGACCTACGGGACGAGCAGTACTTC
j_gene: TRBJ2-7
d_gene: -
abundance: -
v_gene: TRBV9

CDR3aa: CAWSTSGNTGELFF
CDR3nt: TGTGCCTGGAGCACTAGCGGGAACACCGGGGAGCTGTTTTTT
j_gene: TRBJ2-2
d_gene: TRBD2
abundance: -
v_gene: TRBV30

CDR3aa: CASSQGDQETQYF
CDR3nt: TGTGCCAGCAGCCAAGGGGACCAAGAGACCCAGTACTTC
j_gene: TRBJ2-5
d_gene: -
abundance: -
v_gene: TRBV14

CDR3aa: CASSTGTSGAGEQFF
CDR3nt: TGTGCCAGCAGCACCGGGACTAGCGGGGCTGGTGAGCAGTTCTTC
j_gene: TRBJ2-1
d_gene: TRBD2
abundance: once
v_gene: TRBV9

CDR3aa: CASWTGESGANVLTF
CDR3nt: TGTGCCAGTTGGACAGGGGAGTCTGGGGCCAACGTCCTGACTTTC
j_gene: TRBJ2-6
d_gene: TRBD1
abundance: -
v_gene: TRBV19

CDR3aa: CSVEDISIYNEQFF
CDR3nt: TGCAGCGTTGAAGATATTAGTATCTACAATGAGCAGTTCTTC
j_gene: TRBJ2-1
d_gene: -
abundance: few
v_gene: TRBV29-1

CDR3aa: CAFRRQETQYF
CDR3nt: TGTGCCTTCAGGCGGCAAGAGACCCAGTACTTC
j_gene: TRBJ2-5
d_gene: -
abundance: -
v_gene: TRBV30

CDR3aa: CAISDGTTNEKLFF
CDR3nt: TGTGCCATCAGTGACGGGACAACTAATGAAAAACTGTTTTTT
j_gene: TRBJ1-4
d_gene: -
abundance: -
v_gene: TRBV10-3

CDR3aa: CSVRGQAHNEQFF
CDR3nt: TGCAGCGTGAGGGGACAGGCTCACAATGAGCAGTTCTTC
j_gene: TRBJ2-1
d_gene: TRBD1
abundance: -
v_gene: TRBV29-1

CDR3aa: CASSLRGQNTEAFF
CDR3nt: TGTGCCAGCAGCTTACGGGGTCAGAACACTGAAGCTTTCTTT
j_gene: TRBJ1-1
d_gene: -
abundance: -
v_gene: TRBV5-4

CDR3aa: CASSEGLQPQHF
CDR3nt: TGTGCCAGCAGTGAGGGGCTTCAGCCCCAGCATTTT
j_gene: TRBJ1-5
d_gene: -
abundance: few
v_gene: TRBV2

CDR3aa: CASSQRGLTLSGEQYF
CDR3nt: TGTGCCAGCAGCCAACGCGGGCTCACCCTGTCGGGCGAGCAGTACTTC
j_gene: TRBJ2-7
d_gene: -
abundance: -
v_gene: TRBV5-4

CDR3aa: CASSLEGGVETQYF
CDR3nt: TGCGCCAGCAGCTTGGAAGGCGGTGTAGAGACCCAGTACTTC
j_gene: TRBJ2-5
d_gene: -
abundance: -
v_gene: TRBV5-1

CDR3aa: CATSLLSGGDSPLHF
CDR3nt: TGTGCCACCAGCTTATTGTCCGGGGGTGATTCACCCCTCCACTTT
j_gene: TRBJ1-6
d_gene: -
abundance: few
v_gene: TRBV15

CDR3aa: CASSSPPWEGQEHTDTQYF
CDR3nt: TGTGCCAGCAGTTCTCCCCCTTGGGAGGGACAGGAGCACACAGATACGCAGTATTTT
j_gene: TRBJ2-3
d_gene: -
abundance: few
v_gene: TRBV28

CDR3aa: CASSLGRNQPQHF
CDR3nt: TGTGCCAGCAGCTTGGGACGGAATCAGCCCCAGCATTTT
j_gene: TRBJ1-5
d_gene: -
abundance: -
v_gene: TRBV11-2